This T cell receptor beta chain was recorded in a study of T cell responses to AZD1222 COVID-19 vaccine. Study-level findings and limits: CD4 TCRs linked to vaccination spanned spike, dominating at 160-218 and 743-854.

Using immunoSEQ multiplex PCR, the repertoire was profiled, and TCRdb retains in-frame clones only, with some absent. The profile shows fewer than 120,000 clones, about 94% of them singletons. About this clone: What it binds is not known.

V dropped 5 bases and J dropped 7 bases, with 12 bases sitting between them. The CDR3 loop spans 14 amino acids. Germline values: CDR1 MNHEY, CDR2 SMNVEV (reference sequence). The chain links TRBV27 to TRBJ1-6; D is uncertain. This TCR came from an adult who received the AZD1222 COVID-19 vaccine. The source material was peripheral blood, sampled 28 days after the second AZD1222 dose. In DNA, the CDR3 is TGTGCCAGCAGTGCTTGGCGGGAAAATTCACCCCTCCACTTT. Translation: CASSAWRENSPLHF.